The sequence of this T cell receptor (beta chain) was determined in a study of T-cell reconstitution after alpha-beta-depleted transplantation in children. Study outcomes and limitations: At one year after transplant, newly produced T cells mostly accounted for T-cell counts and diversity. After transplant, at about two months, alpha-beta T cells were reportedly derived from several hundred expanded graft clones.

This clonotype was recorded at least ten times. What it binds is unknown. The germline V gene has CDR1 SEHNR and CDR2 FQNEAQ (reference sequence). There are 13 residues in the CDR3. Trimming removed 11 bases from V and 8 bases from J, with 19 bases in between. The library targeted TCRbeta and was prepared with unique molecular identifiers. TCRdb re-called the PCR reads through MiXCR, storing one row per CDR3 protein. This table has 150,000 to 250,000 distinct CDR3 sequences, around 5.9% appearing once. This receptor was identified in a girl less than two years old with combined immunodeficiency, due to receive a stem cell transplant. The chain recombines TRBV7-9 with TRBJ2-1; the D gene is possibly TRBD2 (5 bases). The starting material was PBMCs, obtained before TCRalphabeta/CD19-depleted stem cell transplant. The CDR3 DNA reads TGTGCCGGATCGTACGGGAATACCGATGAGCAGTTCTTC. Its protein is CAGSYGNTDEQFF.